A single sample gave rise to the 15 T cell receptor beta chains below, sequenced in a study of radiotherapy plus CTLA-4 blockade in lung cancer. The data were produced by immunoSEQ multiplex PCR, yet TCRdb's version contains in-frame clones alone and is incomplete. This sample has more than 65,000 clones, with over 80% found just once. Specimen: peripheral blood, collected from a patient treated with radiotherapy plus ipilimumab. The origin of the receptors is a human donor with non-small cell lung cancer who had stable disease on radiotherapy plus ipilimumab.

The chain links TRBV11-2 to TRBJ2-5; D perhaps matches TRBD1 (6 bases). Matching the DNA end better, TRBJ2-7 makes the J call doubtful. Germline V gene sequence: CDR1 SGHAT, CDR2 FQNNGV. The CDR3 sequence is 13 residues long. As DNA, the CDR3 is TGTGCCAGCAGCGTCGGACAGAGCTACGAGCAGTACTTC. Its translation: CASSVGQSYEQYF.

This chain uses TRBV7-3 with TRBJ1-6; 7 positions agree with TRBD1. The CDR3 consists of 15 residues. The V and J ends lost 5 bases and 5 bases, in that order; junction bases with no gene match: 6. Germline CDR1 reads SGHTA; CDR2 reads FQGTGA. Written as DNA, the CDR3 is TGTGCCAGCAGCCATGACAGGGCCCATAATTCACCCCTCCACTTT. Its protein is CASSHDRAHNSPLHF.

The chain employs TRBV9 and TRBJ2-2, with TRBD2 matching 10 bases. The CDR3 spans 18 residues. CDR1 and CDR2 from the germline V gene are SGDLS and YYNGEE. After removal of 0 bases from V and 5 bases from J, the junction contained 10 bases not matched to a gene. The CDR3 DNA reads as TGTGCCAGCAGCGTAGAGAGTAGCGGGGGGCTGAGGACCGGGGAGCTGTTTTTT. It specifies CASSVESSGGLRTGELFF. Based on the CDR3 plus reference TRBV9 and TRBJ2-2, the full variable domain is DSGVTQTPKHLITATGQRVTLRCSPRSGDLSVYWYQQSLDQGLQFLIQYYNGEERAKGNILERFSAQQFPDLHSELNLSSLELGDSALYFCASSVESSGGLRTGELFFGEGSRLTVL.

The chain joins TRBV7-8 to TRBJ2-5; possible D gene TRBD2, 5 bases. Trimming took 5 bases from V and 5 from J, leaving 21 bases between them. The CDR3 has 16 amino acids. The V gene's germline CDR1 is SGHVS and CDR2 FQNEAQ. In nucleotides, the CDR3 is TGTGCCAGCAGCCTTCGTAGAGGGCGGTTCGGGGAGACCCAGTACTTC. Translating gives CASSLRRGRFGETQYF.

The V gene is TRBV19, the J gene TRBJ2-7, with TRBD1 identical over 8 bases. Germline assignment: CDR1 LNHDA and CDR2 SQIVND (reference sequence). This CDR3 comprises 15 residues. After removal of 3 bases from V and 1 base from J, the junction contained 5 bases not matched to a gene. CDR3 amino acids: CASSIGTGTSYEQYF. CDR3 nucleotides: TGTGCCAGTAGTATCGGGACAGGAACTTCCTACGAGCAGTACTTC.

V usage is TRBV5-1 and J usage is TRBJ2-1, with TRBD2 matching 13 bases. Germline V gene lookup returns CDR1 SGHRS and CDR2 YFSETQ. The CDR3 is 17 amino acids. V trimming: 4 bases; J trimming: 0 bases; junction bases outside the gene matches: 4. The CDR3, as DNA: TGCGCCAGCAGCGTTGGACTAGCGGGGGCCTCCTACAATGAGCAGTTCTTC. Protein: CASSVGLAGASYNEQFF.

The chain combines TRBV6-5 with TRBJ1-5; D gene unclear. Germline V gene data show CDR1 as MNHEY and CDR2 as SVGAGI. This CDR3 is 15 amino acids long. The V end lost 5 bases, the J end lost 0 bases, and 11 bases lay between the germline ends. The CDR3 DNA reads TGTGCCAGCAGTGTGCGGGTAGATAGCAATCAGCCCCAGCATTTT. The encoded protein is CASSVRVDSNQPQHF.

This chain links TRBV6-5 with TRBJ2-5; 10 bases are shared with TRBD1. V shed 8 bases, J shed 4 bases, and the junction held 7 bases outside the gene matches. CDR1 and CDR2 (germline): MNHEY, SVGAGI. This CDR3 has 14 residues. CDR3 in amino acids: CASRAWDRGETQYF. Written as DNA, the CDR3 is TGTGCCAGCCGGGCTTGGGACAGGGGAGAGACCCAGTACTTC.

This sequence joins TRBV7-9 and TRBJ1-2; perhaps TRBD1 as D (6 bases). This CDR3 region has 14 residues. Germline values: CDR1 SEHNR, CDR2 FQNEAQ (reference sequence). V was clipped by 7 bases and J by 1 base, with 13 bases between them. CDR3 DNA sequence: TGTGCCAGCAAGGAGGGGGGGTATAACTATGGCTACACCTTC. Amino acid sequence: CASKEGGYNYGYTF.

This clone was counted between two and nine times. The chain couples TRBV11-2 to TRBJ2-2, with TRBD2 as a possible D gene (6 bases). Germline V gene lookup returns CDR1 SGHAT and CDR2 FQNNGV. V was pared by 2 bases and J by 5 bases, with 9 bases between. This CDR3 has 14 amino acids. CDR3 in amino acids: CASSLRAGTGELFF. The CDR3, as DNA: TGTGCCAGCAGCTTAAGGGCGGGGACCGGGGAGCTGTTTTTT.

This clone was observed a single time. The J gene is TRBJ1-2, the V gene TRBV30, with 7 nucleotides matching TRBD1. Unmatched junction bases numbered 7, after V lost 1 base and J lost 2 bases. Germline loops: CDR1 GTSNPN, CDR2 SVGIG (reference sequence). The CDR3 is 15 amino acids. The CDR3 is CAWSGGQSENYGYTF. As DNA, the CDR3 is TGTGCCTGGAGTGGGGGACAGTCAGAGAACTATGGCTACACCTTC.

The CDR3 DNA reads as TGTGCCAGCAGTTTTCCACTATTGACAGGGCCGAGCTCCTACGAGCAGTACTTC. It is translated as CASSFPLLTGPSSYEQYF. V usage is TRBV28 and J usage is TRBJ2-7, with TRBD1 matching 7 bases. After removal of 3 bases from V and 0 bases from J, the junction contained 14 bases not matched to a gene. The CDR3 sequence is 18 residues long. Germline V gene data show CDR1 as MDHEN and CDR2 as SYDVKM. Using reference TRBV28 and TRBJ2-7 for the parts outside the CDR3, the full variable domain is DVKVTQSSRYLVKRTGEKVFLECVQDMDHENMFWYRQDPGLGLRLIYFSYDVKMKEKGDIPEGYSVSREKKERFSLILESASTNQTSMYLCASSFPLLTGPSSYEQYFGPGTRLTVT.

In its sample, this clone was seen once. The V and J genes are TRBV7-9 and TRBJ2-7; no clear D. Trimming stripped 1 base from V and 1 base from J, with 11 bases between. The CDR3 extends over 15 amino acids. In germline, CDR1 is SEHNR, CDR2 FQNEAQ (reference sequence). The CDR3 region is CASSLGPGRSYEQYF. The CDR3 DNA reads as TGTGCCAGCAGCTTAGGCCCTGGGCGTTCCTACGAGCAGTACTTC.

The count of this clone is one. The V and J genes are TRBV27 and TRBJ2-5; D might be TRBD1 or TRBD2, each matching 5 bases. Germline CDR1 and CDR2: MNHEY and SMNVEV (reference sequence). The CDR3 is 12 residues long. The V and J ends lost 11 bases and 9 bases respectively, with 19 bases between them. The CDR3 region is CAPQPTLGAQYF. The DNA of the CDR3 is TGTGCCCCCCAACCAACCTTGGGGGCCCAGTACTTC.

This clone was seen once. The J gene is TRBJ2-1, the V gene TRBV7-3, with TRBD2 matching over 11 bases. CDR3 length equals 14 residues. The J segment lost 6 bases and the V segment lost 6 bases, leaving 4 bases of the junction unmatched. Germline CDR1 is SGHTA and CDR2 is FQGTGA. CDR3 sequence (DNA): TGTGCCAGCAGGCTAGCGGGAGGCGGCAATGAGCAGTTCTTC. It translates to CASRLAGGGNEQFF.